The next 20 T cell receptor beta chains were all read from a single sample in a study of cytomegalovirus exposure and HLA in healthy donors. The PCR used 60 Vbeta and 13 Jbeta primers. Using immunoSEQ multiplex PCR, the repertoire was profiled, and TCRdb retains in-frame clones only, with some absent. The sample lists over 95,000 clones; 74% were seen once. The sample taken for sequencing was PBMCs. The origin of the receptors is a human donor in good health.

CDR3 protein: CTTNRGEQYF. The CDR3 DNA is TGCACGACCAACAGGGGCGAGCAGTACTTC. The rearrangement links TRBV20-1 to TRBJ2-5, with 7 bases that match TRBD1. The end of the DNA is better explained by TRBJ2-7, so the J call may be wrong. This CDR3 is 10 amino acids long. Germline CDR1 and CDR2: DFQATT and SNEGSKA (reference sequence).

The rearrangement uses TRBV28 and TRBJ2-7; 9 nucleotides align to TRBD1. The trim removed 3 bases at V and 4 bases at J, leaving 13 bases unmatched. CDR1 is MDHEN and CDR2 is SYDVKM in the germline V gene. The CDR3 length is 17 residues. The CDR3 loop is CASSFSGGTGIEYEQYF. The CDR3 DNA is TGTGCCAGCAGTTTTTCTGGAGGGACAGGGATCGAATACGAGCAGTACTTC.

J is TRBJ1-1 and V is TRBV23-1; D uncertain. TRBV23-1 is classed as an ORF, of uncertain function. With 6 bases removed from V and 3 bases from J, the gap between germline ends came to 14 bases. This CDR3 is 14 amino acids long. Here the CDR3 DNA reads TGCGCCAGCAGAAAACAGTTGTTGGACACTGAAGCTTTCTTT. It yields the protein CASRKQLLDTEAFF.

As for this clone: A read error may produce the germline difference seen at one junction end. The V gene is TRBV7-7, the J gene TRBJ1-6; a possible D gene is TRBD1 (5 bases). Looked up from germline, CDR1 is SSHAT and CDR2 is FNYEAQ (reference sequence). CDR3 size: 15 residues. The CDR3 nucleotides are TGTGCTAGCAGCTTTTCGACAGACCCTCTTGCACCCCTCCACTTT. The encoded protein is CASSFSTDPLAPLHF.

The chain uses TRBV2 and TRBJ2-7; D unresolved. The V and J ends lost 2 bases and 6 bases respectively, with 17 bases between them. Germline V gene data show CDR1 as SNHLY and CDR2 as FYNNEI. This CDR3 has 15 amino acids. CDR3 DNA sequence: TGTGCCAGCAGTGAACGATGGCTCAATAACGCCGAGCAGTACTTC. Protein: CASSERWLNNAEQYF. Together with reference TRBV2 and TRBJ2-7, the CDR3 gives the full variable domain: EPEVTQTPSHQVTQMGQEVILRCVPISNHLYFYWYRQILGQKVEFLVSFYNNEISEKSEIFDDQFSVERPDGSNFTLKIRSTKLEDSAMYFCASSERWLNNAEQYFGPGTRLTVT.

The chain uses TRBV6-5 and TRBJ1-2; D not certain. V was shortened by 6 bases and J by 4 bases, with 18 bases between the two germline ends. The CDR3 has 15 residues. Germline V gives CDR1 MNHEY, CDR2 SVGAGI. The CDR3 sequence is CASSGRRSGSYGYTF. CDR3 DNA sequence: TGTGCCAGCAGCGGTCGACGGTCGGGATCCTATGGCTACACCTTC.

The chain joins TRBV9 to TRBJ2-1; 7 positions agree with TRBD1. With 3 bases clipped from V and 6 bases from J, the junction kept 3 bases outside the gene matches. The germline gives CDR1 SGDLS, CDR2 YYNGEE. CDR3 length: 13 residues. CDR3 residues: CASSGGQSNEQFF. In DNA form, the CDR3 reads TGTGCCAGCAGCGGGGGACAGAGCAATGAGCAGTTCTTC.

The chain uses TRBV12-1 and TRBJ2-1; the table's D call of TRBD2 was not tested on the DNA. TRBV12-1 constitutes a pseudogene. The CDR3 consists of 17 residues. The DNA for the CDR3 is TGTGCCAGCAGCTTTCGGGAGACCAATCCCAAATACAATGAGCAGTTCTTC. Protein product: CASSFRETNPKYNEQFF.

The rearrangement links TRBV7-9 to TRBJ1-5; the D is unclear. The CDR3 length is 14 residues. Trimming removed 3 bases from V and 2 bases from J, with 8 bases in between. In germline, CDR1 is SEHNR, CDR2 FQNEAQ (reference sequence). The CDR3 spells CASSFGEGNQPQHF. The CDR3 DNA follows: TGTGCCAGCAGCTTTGGCGAGGGCAATCAGCCCCAGCATTTT.

The chain recombines TRBV5-4 with TRBJ1-1; no definite D call. The CDR3 runs to 15 residues. Germline assignment: CDR1 SGHNT and CDR2 YYREEE (reference sequence). V was cut by 2 bases and J by 0 bases, with 11 bases left in between. The CDR3 region is CASSLPGDLNTEAFF. CDR3 sequence (DNA): TGTGCCAGCAGCTTACCCGGGGATTTGAACACTGAAGCTTTCTTT.

In regard to this clone: Additional DNA sequences in this sample encode the identical CDR3. The V gene is TRBV6-5, the J gene TRBJ1-3, with TRBD1 as a possible D gene (6 bases). This CDR3 has 16 residues. V was clipped by 8 bases and J by 5 bases, with 22 bases between them. Germline CDR1 MNHEY, CDR2 SVGAGI. CDR3 sequence reads: CASGSGTGGARNTIYF. The CDR3, as DNA: TGTGCCAGCGGTTCCGGGACGGGGGGCGCGAGAAACACCATATATTTT.

This clone occurred once. The V and J genes are TRBV30 and TRBJ2-6; D ambiguous. This CDR3 is 11 amino acids long. CDR1 and CDR2 from the germline V gene are GTSNPN and SVGIG (reference sequence). CDR3 nucleotides: TGTGCTTTCACTGGGGCCAACGTCCTGACTTTC. Its protein product is CAFTGANVLTF.

This chain uses TRBV5-4 with TRBJ2-5; the D gene is possibly TRBD2 (7 bases). CDR1 SGHNT and CDR2 YYREEE come from the germline V gene (reference sequence). The ends were cut back, 0 bases at V and 4 bases at J, with 13 bases in the middle. This CDR3 contains 15 residues. CDR3 amino acids: CASSLGGGGLETQYF. The CDR3 region has the DNA TGTGCCAGCAGCTTGGGGGGCGGGGGCCTAGAGACCCAGTACTTC.

This chain links TRBV29-1 with TRBJ2-7; maybe TRBD1 (5 bases). The V and J ends lost 4 bases and 0 bases respectively, with 16 bases between them. The CDR3 runs to 15 residues. Germline V gene lookup returns CDR1 SQVTM and CDR2 ANQGSEA. The CDR3 nucleotides are TGCAGCGTTGCCACACAGGCTTTCAGCTCCTACGAGCAGTACTTC. Its translation is CSVATQAFSSYEQYF.

The chain combines TRBV5-6 with TRBJ2-7; TRBD1 matches 10 bases. In germline, CDR1 is SGHDT, CDR2 YYEEEE. After removal of 3 bases from V and 1 base from J, the junction contained 7 bases not matched to a gene. The CDR3 runs to 16 residues. In DNA, the CDR3 is TGTGCCAGCAGCTACGGACAGGGGGTGTTATCCTACGAGCAGTACTTC. It encodes CASSYGQGVLSYEQYF.

The CDR3 region has the DNA TGTGCCTGGAGTGTACCGGTTAGCTTTCGGGAGCAGTTCTTC. Translating it yields CAWSVPVSFREQFF. V gene TRBV30 combines with J gene TRBJ2-1, with no clear D. This CDR3 has 14 amino acids. V was clipped by 0 bases and J by 10 bases, with 16 bases between them. Germline V gene lookup returns CDR1 GTSNPN and CDR2 SVGIG (reference sequence).

The rearrangement joins TRBV4-2 to TRBJ1-2; 11 bases agree with TRBD1. Germline trimming cut 0 bases from V and 8 bases from J; bases unmatched to any gene: 11. Germline lookup yields CDR1 LGHNA and CDR2 YNFKEQ. This CDR3 is 17 amino acids long. The CDR3 reads CASSQDIRGTGGFGYTF. The CDR3 DNA sequence: TGTGCCAGCAGCCAAGATATTCGCGGGACAGGGGGATTCGGCTACACCTTC.

The chain is built from TRBV6-5 and TRBJ2-1, with TRBD2 identical over 11 bases. Germline CDR1 and CDR2: MNHEY and SVGAGI. The CDR3 length is 15 residues. Trimming took 6 bases from V and 4 from J; bases not matched to a gene: 5. The CDR3 bases are TGTGCCAGCAGAACTAGCGGGAGTGGATACAATGAGCAGTTCTTC. It codes for CASRTSGSGYNEQFF.

The chain is built from TRBV30 and TRBJ2-7; 7 positions match TRBD1. The CDR3 spans 12 residues. V dropped 8 bases and J dropped 2; count of bases not matched to a gene: 6. The germline CDR1 and CDR2 sequences are GTSNPN and SVGIG (reference sequence). CDR3 residues: CAAQGQAYEQYF. CDR3 in DNA: TGTGCCGCCCAAGGACAGGCCTACGAGCAGTACTTC.

The V gene is TRBV6-1, the J gene TRBJ1-3; perhaps TRBD1 as D (6 bases). V dropped 4 bases and J dropped 1 base, with 20 bases sitting between them. The CDR3 is 18 residues long. Germline V CDR1 and CDR2: MNHNS, SASEGT. The CDR3 DNA follows: TGTGCCAGCAGTGGGACGACACAGGGTTTAACTTCTGGAAACACCATATATTTT. Its translation: CASSGTTQGLTSGNTIYF.